The entry below describes one T cell receptor (beta chain). This sample was included in a study of blood T cells in healthy people across ages. A sample-barcoded 5' primer and a J-beta primer mix were used in a second PCR of roughly 7 to 11 cycles. TCRdb ran MiXCR on the 5' RACE reads and lists one entry per CDR3 protein. The data hold some 940,000 distinct CDR3 sequences, with 25% to 30% observed a single time. V was pared by 4 bases and J by 7 bases, with 9 bases of the junction left unmatched. Germline V gene data show CDR1 as MDHEN and CDR2 as SYDVKM. The CDR3 contains 16 residues. The same data also contributed to another study, on T cells of mothers and their children.

The chain links TRBV28 to TRBJ2-1, with 11 bases that match TRBD2. The sequenced sample was blood. The sequence was collected from a woman aged 40-49 years in good health. CDR3 residues: CASSSSGTSGLNEQFF. The CDR3 nucleotides are TGTGCCAGCAGTTCCTCCGGGACTAGCGGCTTGAATGAGCAGTTCTTC.